Here is one T cell receptor beta chain with its context. Its antigen is undetermined. With the read ending 3 residues before the CDR3 end, the germline J gene is used to fill in that end. CD4+CD25+CD127- Tregs, CD4+CD25- non-Tregs, CD4 and CD8 cells were sorted. Produced via immunoSEQ multiplex PCR; TCRdb's table is partial and in-frame only. The ten most abundant clones cover around 0.8% of a sample with about 48,000 clones. CDR1 and CDR2 from the germline V gene are KGHSH and LQKENI. The CDR3 sequence is 18 residues long. V was clipped by 6 bases and J by 3 bases; unmatched bases: 10. The sample is drawn from a study of Tregs in tolerant kidney transplant recipients. Overall study findings and caveats: Donor-specific Treg expansion exceeded global Treg expansion in tolerant patients, suggesting antigen drive. This study did not directly address biological reproducibility. Expanding Tregs on activated donor B cells appeared to best identify donor-specific TCRbeta clones.

The chain combines TRBV18 with TRBJ2-2; 13 bases match TRBD2. Source: CD4+ T cells from blood, taken before the transplant. This receptor was obtained from a human donor who received a combined kidney and bone marrow transplant. This chain's CDR3 is CASSSGTSGAVHTGELFF. The CDR3 DNA, read in part, is TGTGCCAGCTCGTCCGGGACTAGCGGGGCGGTGCACACCGGGGAG.